A single TCR beta chain is shown here with its context. Its target is not known. This record belongs to a study of T cells expressing NK-cell markers. Turning to the study itself: Among eight sequenced donors, seven carried HCMV seropositivity while one was seronegative.

Per germline, CDR1 SNHLY and CDR2 FYNNEI. The CDR3 contains 14 residues. Overall study results and limits: In roughly six donors, dominant NKG2C+ clonotypes were about 1.0-8% of CD8+ T cells.

UMIs were included in TCR beta cDNA generated by 5'RACE template switching. TCRdb re-called the 5' RACE reads; one entry per CDR3 protein, DNA not given. Its table lists 200,000 to 300,000 distinct CDR3 sequences. The chain combines TRBV2 with TRBJ1-2; the D call of TRBD1 rests on TCRdb alone, since no DNA is present to check it. The receptor comes from a man aged 18 to 30 in good health. The sample consisted of blood T cells: a sorted CD56 or NKG2C T cell subset, CD4+ or CD8+ T cells, or bulk PBMC T cells (not recorded which). CDR3 sequence: CASSEVGPNYGYTF.